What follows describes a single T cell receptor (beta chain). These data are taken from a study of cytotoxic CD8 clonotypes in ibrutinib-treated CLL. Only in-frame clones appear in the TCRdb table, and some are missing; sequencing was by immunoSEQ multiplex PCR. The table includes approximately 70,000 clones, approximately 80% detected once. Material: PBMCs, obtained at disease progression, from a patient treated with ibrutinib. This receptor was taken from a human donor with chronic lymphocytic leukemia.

In nucleotides, the CDR3 is TGTGCCAGCAGATTGGGGGACTATGGCTACACCTTC. Encoded protein: CASRLGDYGYTF. The chain recombines TRBV28 with TRBJ1-2, with D possibly TRBD1 on 5 matching bases. V lost 6 bases and J 3 bases, leaving 8 bases between the germline ends. CDR1 MDHEN and CDR2 SYDVKM come from the germline V gene. CDR3 size: 12 residues.